This T cell receptor (beta chain) was profiled in a study of blood T cell repertoires in COVID-19. Overall study: Spain, Italy and the United States supplied samples that represented acute and convalescent COVID-19. The analysed material was cDNA or gDNA that came from T cells, B-cell-depleted T cells, or PBMCs.

V lost 4 bases and J lost 5; bases outside the gene matches: 12. This CDR3 contains 16 residues. Per germline, CDR1 SGDLS and CDR2 YYNGEE. Original processing notes: Nucleated cell counts were estimated from reference gene primer amplification. Libraries were prepared by immunoSEQ multiplex PCR; TCRdb keeps only in-frame clonotypes and omits some of them. V and J calls and clone size are those listed in that table; D and trimming were worked out from the DNA. Found here are 300,000 to 350,000 clones, about nine tenths of them singletons; the top ten hold about 2%. The V call is TRBV9, the J call TRBJ2-5; TRBD2 aligns across 9 bases. Sequenced: peripheral blood. The receptor was derived from a man aged 18 to 30 with active or convalescent COVID-19. CDR3 in amino acids: CASSPLSSSGAETQYF. The CDR3 DNA is TGTGCCAGCAGCCCCCTTTCTTCTAGCGGGGCTGAGACCCAGTACTTC. Drawing the rest from reference TRBV9 and TRBJ2-5, the complete variable domain is DSGVTQTPKHLITATGQRVTLRCSPRSGDLSVYWYQQSLDQGLQFLIQYYNGEERAKGNILERFSAQQFPDLHSELNLSSLELGDSALYFCASSPLSSSGAETQYFGPGTRLLVL.